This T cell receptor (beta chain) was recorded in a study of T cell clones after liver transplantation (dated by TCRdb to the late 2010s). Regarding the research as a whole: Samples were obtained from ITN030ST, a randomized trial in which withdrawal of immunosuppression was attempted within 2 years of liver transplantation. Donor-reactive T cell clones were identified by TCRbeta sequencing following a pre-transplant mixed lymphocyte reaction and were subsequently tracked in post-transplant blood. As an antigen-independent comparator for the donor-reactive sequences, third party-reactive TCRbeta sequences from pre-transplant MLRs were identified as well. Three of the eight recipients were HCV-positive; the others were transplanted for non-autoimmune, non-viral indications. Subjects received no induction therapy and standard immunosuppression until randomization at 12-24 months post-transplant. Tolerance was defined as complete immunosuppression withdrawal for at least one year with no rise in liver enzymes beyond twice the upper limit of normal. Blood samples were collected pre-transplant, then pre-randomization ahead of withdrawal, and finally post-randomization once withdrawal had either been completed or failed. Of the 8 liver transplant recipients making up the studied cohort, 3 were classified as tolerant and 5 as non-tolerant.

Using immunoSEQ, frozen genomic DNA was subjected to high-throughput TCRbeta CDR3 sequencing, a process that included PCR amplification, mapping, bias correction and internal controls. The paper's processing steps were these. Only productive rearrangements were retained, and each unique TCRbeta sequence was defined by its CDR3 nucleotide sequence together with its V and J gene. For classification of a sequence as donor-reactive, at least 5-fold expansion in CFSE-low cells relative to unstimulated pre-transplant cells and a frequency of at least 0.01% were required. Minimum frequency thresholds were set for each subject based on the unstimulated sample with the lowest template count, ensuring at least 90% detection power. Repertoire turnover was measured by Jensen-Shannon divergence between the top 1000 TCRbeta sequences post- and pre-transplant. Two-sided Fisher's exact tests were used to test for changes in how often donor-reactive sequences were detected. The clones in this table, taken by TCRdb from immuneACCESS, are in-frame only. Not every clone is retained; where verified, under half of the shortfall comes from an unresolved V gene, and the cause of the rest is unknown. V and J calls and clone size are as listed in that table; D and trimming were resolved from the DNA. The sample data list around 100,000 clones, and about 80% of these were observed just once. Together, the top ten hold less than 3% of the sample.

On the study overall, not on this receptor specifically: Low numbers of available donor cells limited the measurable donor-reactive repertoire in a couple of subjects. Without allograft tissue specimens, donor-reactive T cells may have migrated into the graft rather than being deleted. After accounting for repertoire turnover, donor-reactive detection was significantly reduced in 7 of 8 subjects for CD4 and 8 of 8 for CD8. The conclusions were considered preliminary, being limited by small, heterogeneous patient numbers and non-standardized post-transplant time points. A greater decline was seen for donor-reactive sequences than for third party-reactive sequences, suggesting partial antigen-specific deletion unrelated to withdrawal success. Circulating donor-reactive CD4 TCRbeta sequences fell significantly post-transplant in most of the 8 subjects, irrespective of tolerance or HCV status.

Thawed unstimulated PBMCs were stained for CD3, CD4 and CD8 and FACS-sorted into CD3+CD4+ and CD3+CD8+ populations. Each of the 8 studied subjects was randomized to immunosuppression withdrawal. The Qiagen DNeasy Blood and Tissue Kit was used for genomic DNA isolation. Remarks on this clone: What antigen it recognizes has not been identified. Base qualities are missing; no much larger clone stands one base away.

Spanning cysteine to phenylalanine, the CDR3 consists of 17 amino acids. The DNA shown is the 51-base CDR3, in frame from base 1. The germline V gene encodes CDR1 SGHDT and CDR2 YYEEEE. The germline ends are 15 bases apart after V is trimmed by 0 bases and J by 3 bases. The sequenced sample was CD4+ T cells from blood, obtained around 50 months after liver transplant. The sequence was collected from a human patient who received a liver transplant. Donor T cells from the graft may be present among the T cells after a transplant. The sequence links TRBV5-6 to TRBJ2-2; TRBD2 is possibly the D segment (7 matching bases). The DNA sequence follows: TGTGCCAGCAGCTTGGCCTGGGGGGGCAAGGACACCGGGGAGCTGTTTTTT. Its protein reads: CASSLAWGGKDTGELFF.